The T cell receptor (beta chain) described here comes from a study of blood T cell repertoires in COVID-19. Study-level background: Some COVID-19 samples were acute and others convalescent; all came from the United States, Italy and Spain. From T cells, B-cell-depleted T cells, or PBMCs came the material, which was cDNA or gDNA.

The method was immunoSEQ multiplex PCR; TCRdb's version includes in-frame clones alone and lacks a portion of them. The repertoire holds about 160,000 clones, with about 92% as singletons. The length of the CDR3 is 14 residues. Germline V gives CDR1 SNHLY, CDR2 FYNNEI. With V trimmed by 7 bases and J by 1 base, 3 bases remained unmatched. Seattle patients were enrolled while actively infected and followed longitudinally. This TCR was recovered from a man younger than 45 with COVID-19, enrolled during active disease. Input material: peripheral blood. The chain employs TRBV2 and TRBJ1-1; TRBD1 matches 10 bases. The CDR3 region is CASTRQGANTEAFF. CDR3 coding DNA: TGTGCCAGCACCCGACAGGGGGCGAACACTGAAGCTTTCTTT.